This TCR beta chain was captured by sequencing in a study of OX40 agonist ivuxolimab in advanced cancers. The overall study: Ivuxolimab, which patients received intravenously every 2 weeks, was dosed at 0.01 to 10 mg/kg. Subjects had a mean age of about 60 years, with a range of 23 to 79; just over 80% were male.

The repertoire was sequenced with immunoSEQ multiplex PCR; TCRdb's copy has only in-frame clones and lacks some. The sample carries fewer than 85,000 clones, roughly 90% recorded once. Germline CDR1 is SGHTA and CDR2 is FQGTGA. This CDR3 comprises 14 residues. V was clipped by 3 bases and J by 5 bases, with 13 bases between them. This TCR came from an adult with an advanced solid tumor such as melanoma, head and neck, liver or kidney cancer. This specimen was CD4+ or CD8+ T cells sorted from blood, taken in a trial of the OX40 agonist ivuxolimab. This chain joins TRBV7-3 and TRBJ2-5; D could derive from TRBD1 or TRBD2 (6 bases each). The CDR3 DNA reads TGTGCCAGCAGCTTCGGGGGAAGGGGGGAGACCCAGTACTTC. Protein: CASSFGGRGETQYF. Full variable domain (missing parts from reference TRBV7-3 and TRBJ2-5): GAGVSQTPSNKVTEKGKYVELRCDPISGHTALYWYRQSLGQGPEFLIYFQGTGAADDSGLPNDRFFAVRPEGSVSTLKIQRTERGDSAVYLCASSFGGRGETQYFGPGTRLLVL.